A selection of T cell receptor beta chains follows, all from one sample in a study of shared clonotypes between healthy human individuals. Profiling relied on immunoSEQ multiplex PCR, and the TCRdb table lists in-frame clones only, not all of them. The sample lists millions of clones; around 94% were seen once. The sequenced sample consisted of naive CD4+ T cells sorted from blood. The receptor set was obtained from a man between 18 and 35 years old in good health. Each CDR3 is given with its conserved first and last residue. D genes are given only for firm matches. A clone size is listed for some rows: how often the clone was seen (once, few, many), or a class if it is expanded.

j_call | cdr3_length | clone_size | v_call | d_call | cdr3_aa | cdr3_nt
TRBJ2-1 | 18 | NA | TRBV19 | TRBD1 | CASSPGQGDGYPYNEQFF | TGTGCCAGTAGTCCGGGACAGGGGGACGGATATCCCTACAATGAGCAGTTCTTC
TRBJ1-1 | 11 | NA | TRBV2 | NA | CASSERGRAFF | TGTGCCAGCAGTGAGAGGGGCCGAGCTTTCTTT
TRBJ2-1 | 16 | NA | TRBV18 | NA | CASSPNRGALGHEQFF | TGTGCCAGCTCACCAAATCGGGGGGCGCTTGGTCATGAGCAGTTCTTC
TRBJ1-5 | 13 | few | TRBV2 | NA | CASSGPFNQPQHF | TGTGCCAGCAGTGGTCCGTTTAATCAGCCCCAGCATTTT
TRBJ2-4 | 13 | NA | TRBV7-6 | TRBD2 | CASSGGGLNIQYF | TGTGCCAGCAGCGGGGGGGGGTTAAACATTCAGTACTTC
TRBJ2-5 | 14 | NA | TRBV5-6 | NA | CASSARQVAETQYF | TGTGCCAGCAGCGCCCGACAGGTAGCAGAGACCCAGTACTTC
TRBJ2-7 | 16 | NA | TRBV18 | TRBD2 | CASSPSASGGAYEQYF | TGTGCCAGCTCACCAAGCGCTAGCGGAGGGGCGTACGAGCAGTACTTC
TRBJ1-2 | 16 | NA | TRBV5-1 | TRBD1 | CASSLSTGANNYGYTF | TGCGCCAGCAGCTTATCGACAGGGGCTAATAACTATGGCTACACCTTC
TRBJ2-5 | 16 | NA | TRBV6-1 | TRBD2 | CASSEGFGRGEETQYF | TGTGCCAGCAGTGAAGGGTTTGGGAGGGGAGAGGAGACCCAGTACTTC
TRBJ1-1 | 16 | NA | TRBV10-3 | TRBD1 | CAISNSGGAGNTEAFF | TGTGCCATCAGTAATTCAGGGGGCGCGGGGAACACTGAAGCTTTCTTT
TRBJ1-1 | 16 | NA | TRBV4-2 | TRBD1 | CASSQDRGHENTEAFF | TGTGCCAGCAGCCAAGATAGGGGGCACGAAAACACTGAAGCTTTCTTT
TRBJ2-3 | 19 | NA | TRBV5-1 | TRBD2 | CASKGLRTSGNRGTDTQYF | TGCGCCAGCAAGGGGTTAAGGACTAGCGGGAATAGGGGCACAGATACGCAGTATTTT
TRBJ1-5 | 15 | NA | TRBV18 | NA | CASSPQGNVNQPQHF | TGTGCCAGCTCACCGCAGGGCAATGTGAATCAGCCCCAGCATTTT
TRBJ2-5 | 14 | NA | TRBV6-1 | NA | CASSVFYGQETQYF | TGTGCCAGCAGTGTTTTCTACGGGCAAGAGACCCAGTACTTC